The 27 T cell receptor beta chains listed next were all sequenced from one sample in a study of blood T cells in healthy people across ages. Alongside a J-beta primer mix, a sample-barcoded 5' primer served in a second PCR lasting roughly 6 to 11 cycles. TCRdb re-analysed the 5' RACE reads in MiXCR, keeping a single row per CDR3 protein. The sample lists 450,000 to 600,000 distinct CDR3 sequences; 25% to 35% were seen once. These sequences were also reported in another study, on T cells of mothers and their children.

The sequenced material came from blood. These receptors all stem from a boy between 2 and 10 years old in good health.

The V and J genes are TRBV6-1 and TRBJ2-5; D not certain. The CDR3 covers 13 residues. CDR1 and CDR2 from the germline V gene are MNHNS and SASEGT. Trimming pared 6 bases from V and 0 bases from J, leaving 8 bases between. DNA of the CDR3: TGTGCCAGCAGATCCCAGGACCAAGAGACCCAGTACTTC. Translating it yields CASRSQDQETQYF.

This clonotype was counted a few times. J is TRBJ1-1 and V is TRBV14, with a tentative D call TRBD1 (5 bases). The CDR3 runs to 15 residues. The germline V gene has CDR1 SGHDN and CDR2 FVKESK. Trimming removed 4 bases from V and 3 bases from J, with 15 bases in between. The CDR3 region is CASSPLDGADTEAFF. The CDR3, as DNA: TGTGCCAGCAGCCCCCTAGACGGGGCGGACACTGAAGCTTTCTTT.

The gene calls are TRBV6-2 or TRBV6-3 and TRBJ1-1; tentative D call: TRBD1 (6 bases). CDR1 MNHEY and CDR2 SVGEGT come from the germline V gene. Trimming left V 7 bases short and J 9 bases short, with 9 bases between. The CDR3 loop spans 10 amino acids. The CDR3, as DNA: TGTGCCAGCAACAGGGATAAAGCTTTCTTT. This codes for CASNRDKAFF.

By sample fraction, this clonotype is medium-sized. Mismatch with germline at one junction end may stem from a read error. The CDR3 DNA reads TGTGCCAGCAGCTTACAAGAGACCCAGTACTTC. Its protein product is CASSLQETQYF. The chain has TRBV5-1 and TRBJ2-5; D gene unclear. Germline V lookup: CDR1 SGHRS, CDR2 YFSETQ. This CDR3 is built from 11 residues.

This clonotype was counted a few times. The rearrangement joins TRBV6-5 to TRBJ2-5, with D unclear. This CDR3 is 12 amino acids long. Looked up from germline, CDR1 is MNHEY and CDR2 is SVGAGI. V was clipped by 7 bases and J by 4 bases, with 10 bases between them. CDR3 coding DNA: TGTGCCAGCACCGGCAGTGGAGAGACCCAGTACTTC. Translating it yields CASTGSGETQYF.

This clonotype has a handful of counts. The CDR3 bases are TGTGCCAGCAGCCCGAAGACAGGGCTCGGGGGCTACACCTTC. Translating it yields CASSPKTGLGGYTF. The V and J genes are TRBV7-9 and TRBJ1-2, with TRBD1 identical over 7 bases. The germline CDR1 and CDR2 sequences are SEHNR and FQNEAQ (reference sequence). V lost 5 bases and J lost 8; bases outside the gene matches: 11. The CDR3 is 14 residues long.

The chain recombines TRBV5-5 with TRBJ2-4; perhaps TRBD2 as D (5 bases). V was shortened by 0 bases and J by 0 bases, with 7 bases between the two germline ends. CDR1 is SGHKS and CDR2 is YYEKEE in the germline V gene (reference sequence). The CDR3 has 15 amino acids. CDR3 in amino acids: CASSLDGVAKNIQYF. In DNA form, the CDR3 reads TGTGCCAGCAGCTTGGACGGGGTAGCCAAAAACATTCAGTACTTC. Full variable domain (remainder filled in from reference TRBV5-5 and TRBJ2-4): DAGVTQSPTHLIKTRGQQVTLRCSPISGHKSVSWYQQVLGQGPQFIFQYYEKEERGRGNFPDRFSARQFPNYSSELNVNALLLGDSALYLCASSLDGVAKNIQYFGAGTRLSVL.

A few counts support this clonotype. CDR3 protein: CAWSRTGNNQPQHF. CDR3 coding DNA: TGTGCCTGGAGTCGTACAGGGAACAATCAGCCCCAGCATTTT. This chain links TRBV30 with TRBJ1-5; possible D gene TRBD1, 6 bases. The CDR3 totals 14 residues. Germline V gene lookup returns CDR1 GTSNPN and CDR2 SVGIG (reference sequence). V lost 2 bases, J lost 3 bases, and 11 bases lay in between.

The chain couples TRBV11-3 to TRBJ2-1; 16 nucleotides line up with TRBD2. The length of the CDR3 is 16 residues. Looked up from germline, CDR1 is SGHNT and CDR2 is YENEEA. V gave up 5 bases and J gave up 8 bases; unmatched junction bases: 6. DNA of the CDR3: TGTGCCAGCAGCCCAGGGACTAGCGGGGGGGCATATGAGCAGTTCTTC. This codes for CASSPGTSGGAYEQFF.

The CDR3, as DNA: TGTGCCAGCGCCCAGAGAACCGGGGAGCTGTTTTTT. It yields the protein CASAQRTGELFF. The chain uses TRBV5-8 and TRBJ2-2, with no clear D. This CDR3 is 12 amino acids long. Germline loops: CDR1 SGHTS, CDR2 YDEGEE. Trimming pared 7 bases from V and 5 bases from J, leaving 9 bases between.

V usage is TRBV5-6 and J usage is TRBJ2-5; 7 bases align to TRBD1. V dropped 4 bases and J dropped 5; count of bases not matched to a gene: 8. The CDR3 extends over 14 amino acids. Germline CDR1 reads SGHDT; CDR2 reads YYEEEE. This CDR3 reads CASSTTGPGETQYF. For the CDR3, the DNA is TGTGCCAGCAGCACGACAGGGCCTGGGGAGACCCAGTACTTC.

The chain has TRBV29-1 and TRBJ2-5, with D uncertain. CDR1 is SQVTM and CDR2 is ANQGSEA in the germline V gene. The ends were cut back, 4 bases at V and 2 bases at J, with 11 bases in the middle. This CDR3 region has 13 residues. CDR3 DNA: TGCAGCGTTGGGTCTACGGTACAAGAGACCCAGTACTTC. This translates into CSVGSTVQETQYF.

Only a few counts were recorded for this clonotype. J is TRBJ2-7 and V is TRBV6-5; D may correspond to TRBD1 or TRBD2 (5 bases each). Trimming pared 0 bases from V and 2 bases from J, leaving 20 bases between. CDR1 and CDR2 from the germline V gene are MNHEY and SVGAGI. The length of the CDR3 is 18 residues. The chain's CDR3 is CASSYSGRGDYYPYEQYF. As DNA, the CDR3 is TGTGCCAGCAGTTACTCTGGAAGGGGAGATTATTACCCCTACGAGCAGTACTTC.

The chain links TRBV6-1 to TRBJ2-3; tentatively, D is TRBD1 or TRBD2 (6 bases each). With 4 bases removed from V and 4 bases from J, the gap between germline ends came to 9 bases. Per germline, CDR1 MNHNS and CDR2 SASEGT. CDR3 length: 13 amino acids. CDR3 amino acids: CASSAGAPDTQYF. CDR3 in DNA: TGTGCCAGCAGTGCGGGGGCCCCAGATACGCAGTATTTT.

This clonotype was seen a few times. The chain is built from TRBV12-3 or TRBV12-4 and TRBJ1-1, with D unclear. V dropped 8 bases and J dropped 0 bases, with 10 bases sitting between them. This CDR3 contains 13 residues. As DNA, the CDR3 is TGTGCCAGCCTCAGAGCTCTGAACACTGAAGCTTTCTTT. This codes for CASLRALNTEAFF.

This rearrangement joins TRBV3-1 to TRBJ2-4; D unresolved. Germline V gene sequence: CDR1 LGHDT, CDR2 YNNKEL (reference sequence). This CDR3 region has 16 residues. V shed 0 bases and J shed 8 bases, with 17 bases lying between them. CDR3 in amino acids: CASSQELGLTLDIQYF. The CDR3 DNA reads as TGTGCCAGCAGCCAAGAGTTAGGCCTCACTCTGGACATTCAGTACTTC.

The rearrangement uses TRBV2 and TRBJ2-3, with 12 bases identical to TRBD2. J lost 7 bases, V lost 0 bases, and 5 bases had no gene match. This CDR3 spans 16 amino acids. Germline V CDR1 and CDR2: SNHLY, FYNNEI. The CDR3 here is CASSEALAGGPNTQYF. Written as DNA, the CDR3 is TGTGCCAGCAGTGAAGCGCTAGCGGGGGGGCCTAATACGCAGTATTTT. Combining the CDR3 with reference TRBV2 and TRBJ2-3 gives the whole variable domain EPEVTQTPSHQVTQMGQEVILRCVPISNHLYFYWYRQILGQKVEFLVSFYNNEISEKSEIFDDQFSVERPDGSNFTLKIRSTKLEDSAMYFCASSEALAGGPNTQYFGPGTRLTVL.

V and J are TRBV12-3 or TRBV12-4 and TRBJ2-1; D is unresolved. Trimming stripped 1 base from V and 6 bases from J, with 7 bases between. This CDR3 spans 13 amino acids. The CDR3 coding sequence is TGTGCCAGCAGTTTAGACCCGGGCAATGAGCAGTTCTTC. Translation: CASSLDPGNEQFF.

The rearrangement uses TRBV7-2 and TRBJ2-7; the match to TRBD1 covers 9 bases. V gave up 0 bases and J gave up 5 bases; unmatched junction bases: 5. The CDR3 loop spans 15 amino acids. Germline V gives CDR1 SGHTA, CDR2 FQGNSA. The CDR3 DNA reads TGTGCCAGCAGCTTAGCTTGGGGACAGGGTAACGAGCAGTACTTC. It yields the protein CASSLAWGQGNEQYF.

This clonotype came up a few times. This chain links TRBV7-9 with TRBJ2-7, with D perhaps TRBD1 or TRBD2 (5 bases each). The V gene's germline CDR1 is SEHNR and CDR2 FQNEAQ (reference sequence). The CDR3 length is 13 residues. The V and J ends lost 2 bases and 7 bases respectively, with 12 bases between them. CDR3 loop: CASSLRDGREQYF. The CDR3 DNA reads TGTGCCAGCAGCTTAAGGGACGGCAGAGAGCAGTACTTC. Full variable domain (outside the CDR3, taken from reference TRBV7-9 and TRBJ2-7): DTGVSQNPRHKITKRGQNVTFRCDPISEHNRLYWYRQTLGQGPEFLTYFQNEAQLEKSRLLSDRFSAERPKGSFSTLEIQRTEQGDSAMYLCASSLRDGREQYFGPGTRLTVT.

A few counts support this clonotype. The chain joins TRBV4-3 to TRBJ2-2; D remains ambiguous. The germline gives CDR1 LGHNA, CDR2 YSLEER. The length of the CDR3 is 16 residues. V was cut by 0 bases and J by 4 bases, with 12 bases left in between. The DNA of the CDR3 is TGCGCCAGCAGCCAAGAGATTGGCCGTAGCACCGGGGAGCTGTTTTTT. The encoded protein is CASSQEIGRSTGELFF.

The chain has TRBV6-5 and TRBJ2-5; 8 bases map to TRBD1. TRBJ2-7 matches the DNA end more closely, so the J call is doubtful. Germline V gene data show CDR1 as MNHEY and CDR2 as SVGAGI. This CDR3 region has 13 residues. The CDR3 reads CASSYDGTGEQYF. The DNA for the CDR3 is TGTGCCAGCAGTTACGATGGGACAGGCGAGCAGTACTTC.

This clonotype showed up just a few times. The chain employs TRBV5-1 and TRBJ2-5, with D unclear. The CDR3 totals 13 residues. Trimming took off 4 bases at V and 2 bases at J, with 9 bases between the two ends. CDR1 is SGHRS, CDR2 YFSETQ, per germline. The DNA for the CDR3 is TGCGCCAGCAGCCCATTTCCACAAGAGACCCAGTACTTC. This gives the protein CASSPFPQETQYF.

The genes are TRBV6-5 and TRBJ2-5, with TRBD1 identical over 7 bases. There are 14 residues in the CDR3. J gave up 5 bases and V 5 bases, and 8 bases lay outside the gene matches. In germline, CDR1 is MNHEY, CDR2 SVGAGI. CDR3 protein: CASSKTGFRETQYF. The CDR3 nucleotides are TGTGCCAGCAGTAAGACAGGGTTCCGGGAGACCCAGTACTTC.

This chain connects TRBV6-1 to TRBJ2-5; 10 bases map to TRBD2. Unmatched junction bases numbered 13, after V lost 6 bases and J lost 6 bases. CDR3 length equals 16 residues. Germline V lookup: CDR1 MNHNS, CDR2 SASEGT. This CDR3 is CASRRAGGPSGQTQYF. The CDR3 nucleotides are TGTGCCAGCAGGAGAGCGGGAGGGCCCTCCGGACAGACCCAGTACTTC.

The CDR3 region has the DNA TGTGCCAGCAGCGTAGGGGACCGGGCCTACGAGCAGTACTTC. It encodes CASSVGDRAYEQYF. This chain uses TRBV9 with TRBJ2-5; the D call may be TRBD1 or TRBD2 (5 bases each). The better agreement between TRBJ2-7 and the DNA end casts doubt on the J call. There are 14 residues in the CDR3. Germline-derived CDR1 and CDR2 are SGDLS and YYNGEE.

The chain employs TRBV4-2 and TRBJ2-5; TRBD2 matches at 8 bases. This CDR3 spans 15 amino acids. In germline, CDR1 is LGHNA, CDR2 YNFKEQ. V dropped 0 bases and J dropped 3; count of bases not matched to a gene: 3. The CDR3 DNA sequence: TGTGCCAGCAGCCAAGACGGGGGACTAGAAGAGACCCAGTACTTC. Translating it yields CASSQDGGLEETQYF.